The 14 T cell receptor beta chains reported below all come from one sample, sequenced in a study of identical twins. MiXCR was run by TCRdb on the 5' RACE reads, yielding one entry per CDR3 protein. The sample shows fewer than 900,000 distinct CDR3 sequences, about 20% of them seen only once. These same records also appear under a second study, on T cells expressing NK-cell markers.

The sequencing input was PBMCs. The receptors stem from a woman in her late teens or twenties in good health.

The chain recombines TRBV29-1 with TRBJ2-7; D possibly uses TRBD1 or TRBD2 (6 bases each). Germline-derived CDR1 and CDR2 are SQVTM and ANQGSEA. The ends were cut back, 0 bases at V and 3 bases at J, with 21 bases in the middle. This CDR3 region has 17 residues. The CDR3 nucleotides are TGCAGCGTTGAAGATCGTAGGGGGACTCTCTCCATCTACGAGCAGTACTTC. Translation: CSVEDRRGTLSIYEQYF.

This clonotype was detected a few times. Written as DNA, the CDR3 is TGCGCCAGCAGCTTCAGGGGGTTGGTGAGGGAGCAGTACTTC. This sequence encodes CASSFRGLVREQYF. The chain recombines TRBV5-1 with TRBJ2-7; 7 bases line up with TRBD1. With V trimmed by 2 bases and J by 7 bases, 9 bases remained unmatched. Germline CDR1 is SGHRS and CDR2 is YFSETQ. The CDR3 length is 14 residues.

This clonotype was found a few times. The chain carries TRBV5-5 and TRBJ2-3; 8 positions match TRBD1. The CDR3 runs 16 residues. J was trimmed by 2 bases and V by 2 bases; bases with no gene match: 7. Germline V lookup: CDR1 SGHKS, CDR2 YYEKEE (reference sequence). CDR3 loop: CASSLGQGHFTDTQYF. The DNA of the CDR3 is TGTGCCAGCAGCTTAGGACAGGGACACTTCACAGATACGCAGTATTTT.

This clonotype was seen only a few times. The rearrangement uses TRBV25-1 and TRBJ2-5, with D perhaps matching TRBD2 (5 bases). This CDR3 is 16 amino acids long. Germline CDR1 and CDR2: MGHDK and SYGVNS. V was shortened by 5 bases and J by 2 bases, with 18 bases between the two germline ends. The CDR3 coding sequence is TGTGCCAGCAGTCCAGCTCTGGGGAGTGTGCAAGAGACCCAGTACTTC. Its translation: CASSPALGSVQETQYF.

Only a few counts were recorded for this clonotype. V is TRBV12-3 or TRBV12-4 and J is TRBJ1-3, with D unclear. There are 14 residues in the CDR3. The V end lost 5 bases, the J end lost 0 bases, and 8 bases lay between the germline ends. CDR3 region: CASSPASSGNTIYF. CDR3 DNA sequence: TGTGCCAGCAGTCCCGCCAGCTCTGGAAACACCATATATTTT.

This clonotype was seen more than once but under ten times. J is TRBJ2-1 and V is TRBV3-1, with no clear D. CDR3 length equals 8 residues. The germline CDR1 and CDR2 sequences are LGHDT and YNNKEL (reference sequence). V lost 3 bases, J lost 15 bases, and 3 bases lay in between. As DNA, the CDR3 is TGTGCCAGCAGCCACCCGTTCTTC. Translation gives CASSHPFF.

In this sample, this clonotype turned up a few times. The chain is built from TRBV30 and TRBJ1-2, with D possibly being TRBD1 (5 bases). Trimming took off 4 bases at V and 4 bases at J, with 7 bases between the two ends. Germline V lookup: CDR1 GTSNPN, CDR2 SVGIG (reference sequence). The CDR3 length is 11 residues. The CDR3 sequence: CAWTTAYGYTF. The CDR3 DNA reads as TGTGCCTGGACGACAGCCTATGGCTACACCTTC.

V is TRBV20-1 and J is TRBJ2-7, with D possibly matching TRBD1 (5 bases). This CDR3 is built from 14 residues. V was shortened by 5 bases and J by 1 base, with 15 bases between the two germline ends. CDR1 is DFQATT and CDR2 is SNEGSKA in the germline V gene (reference sequence). CDR3: CSALDTKSSYEQYF. In DNA form, the CDR3 reads TGCAGTGCTCTGGACACCAAGTCGTCCTACGAGCAGTACTTC.

Only a few counts were recorded for this clonotype. This chain connects TRBV7-8 to TRBJ1-3, with D tentatively TRBD1 (5 bases). V was clipped by 5 bases and J by 0 bases, with 11 bases between them. There are 15 residues in the CDR3. CDR1 is SGHVS and CDR2 is FQNEAQ in the germline V gene. This CDR3 is CASSLRTPSGNTIYF. The DNA for the CDR3 is TGTGCCAGCAGCCTTCGGACACCCTCTGGAAACACCATATATTTT.

This clonotype was counted many times. This chain joins TRBV20-1 and TRBJ2-3; tentative D call: TRBD2 (5 bases). Germline assignment: CDR1 DFQATT and CDR2 SNEGSKA (reference sequence). Trimming stripped 0 bases from V and 7 bases from J, with 11 bases between. CDR3 length: 13 amino acids. The CDR3 here is CSARELIANTQYF. CDR3 DNA sequence: TGCAGTGCTAGAGAGTTGATAGCGAATACGCAGTATTTT.

This CDR3 reads CASSLAPQEGYGYTF. CDR3 sequence (DNA): TGTGCCAGCAGCTTAGCCCCACAGGAAGGCTATGGCTACACCTTC. The rearrangement joins TRBV7-9 to TRBJ1-2, with D maybe TRBD1 (5 bases). Trimming removed 0 bases at V and 4 bases at J, with 12 bases between. The germline gives CDR1 SEHNR, CDR2 FQNEAQ (reference sequence). This CDR3 is 15 amino acids long.

This rearrangement joins TRBV10-3 to TRBJ2-6; D perhaps matches TRBD1 (5 bases). Trimming removed 10 bases from V and 3 bases from J, with 13 bases in between. This CDR3 has 14 residues. The germline CDR1 and CDR2 sequences are ENHRY and SYGVKD. The CDR3 nucleotides are TGTGCCACCACCCAGGGAAATGGGGCCAACGTCCTGACTTTC. It translates to CATTQGNGANVLTF.

This clonotype was detected only a few times. This rearrangement joins TRBV10-3 to TRBJ1-1; D unresolved. Germline values: CDR1 ENHRY, CDR2 SYGVKD. Between the trimmed V and J ends, which lost 4 bases and 10 bases, there was a span of 10 bases. This CDR3 comprises 11 residues. The CDR3 loop reads CAISGGTGAFF. Written as DNA, the CDR3 is TGTGCCATCAGTGGAGGAACGGGAGCTTTCTTT.

The rearrangement links TRBV7-9 to TRBJ1-6, with 7 bases that match TRBD1. The CDR3 is 13 amino acids. Germline CDR1 SEHNR, CDR2 FQNEAQ (reference sequence). V dropped 5 bases and J dropped 9; count of bases not matched to a gene: 4. CDR3 protein: CASSQTGFSPLHF. Written as DNA, the CDR3 is TGTGCCAGCAGCCAGACAGGGTTTTCACCCCTCCACTTT.